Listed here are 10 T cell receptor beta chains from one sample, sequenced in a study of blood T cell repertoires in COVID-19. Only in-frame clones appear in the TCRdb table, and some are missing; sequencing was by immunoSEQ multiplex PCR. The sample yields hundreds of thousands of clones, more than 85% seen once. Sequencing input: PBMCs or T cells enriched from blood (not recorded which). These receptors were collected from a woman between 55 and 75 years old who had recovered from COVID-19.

The CDR3 DNA follows: TGTGCCAGCACTAGCGGGGTTTCCTACAATGAGCAGTTCTTC. This translates into CASTSGVSYNEQFF. The rearrangement joins TRBV7-6 to TRBJ2-1; the match to TRBD2 covers 9 bases. The V gene's germline CDR1 is SGHVS and CDR2 FNYEAQ. Losses at the gene ends were 7 bases for V and 1 base for J; bases not matched to a gene: 2. This CDR3 has 14 residues.

CDR3 region: CATEQSNYNEQFF. The CDR3 nucleotides read TGTGCCACAGAGCAATCGAACTACAATGAGCAGTTCTTC. The chain couples TRBV15 to TRBJ2-1; unclear D gene. The CDR3 sequence is 13 residues long. Germline CDR1 LNHNV, CDR2 YYDKDF (reference sequence). V was pared by 9 bases and J by 3 bases, with 12 bases between.

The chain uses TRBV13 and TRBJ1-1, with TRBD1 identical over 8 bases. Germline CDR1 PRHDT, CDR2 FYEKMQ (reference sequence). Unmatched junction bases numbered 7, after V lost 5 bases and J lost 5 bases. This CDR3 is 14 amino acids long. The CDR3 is CASSPDRGGTEAFF. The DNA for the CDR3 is TGTGCCAGCAGCCCTGACAGGGGTGGAACTGAAGCTTTCTTT.

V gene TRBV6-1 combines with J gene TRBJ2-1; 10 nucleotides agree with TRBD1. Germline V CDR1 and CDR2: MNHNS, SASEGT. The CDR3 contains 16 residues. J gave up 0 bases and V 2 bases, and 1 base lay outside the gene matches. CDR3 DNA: TGTGCCAGCAGTGAACGGGACAGGGGCTCCTACAATGAGCAGTTCTTC. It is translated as CASSERDRGSYNEQFF.

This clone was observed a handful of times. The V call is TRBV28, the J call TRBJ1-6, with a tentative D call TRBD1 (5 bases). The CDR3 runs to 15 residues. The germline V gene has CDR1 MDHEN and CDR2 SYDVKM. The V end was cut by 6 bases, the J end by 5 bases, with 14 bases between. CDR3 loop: CASSLQTVNNSPLHF. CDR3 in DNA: TGTGCCAGCAGCCTCCAGACAGTTAATAATTCACCCCTCCACTTT.

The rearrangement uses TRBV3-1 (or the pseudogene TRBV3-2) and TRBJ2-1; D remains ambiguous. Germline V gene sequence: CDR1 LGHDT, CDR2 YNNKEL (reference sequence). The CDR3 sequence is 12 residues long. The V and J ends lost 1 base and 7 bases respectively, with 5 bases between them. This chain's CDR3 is CASSQARNEQFF. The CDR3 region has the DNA TGTGCCAGCAGCCAAGCGAGGAATGAGCAGTTCTTC.

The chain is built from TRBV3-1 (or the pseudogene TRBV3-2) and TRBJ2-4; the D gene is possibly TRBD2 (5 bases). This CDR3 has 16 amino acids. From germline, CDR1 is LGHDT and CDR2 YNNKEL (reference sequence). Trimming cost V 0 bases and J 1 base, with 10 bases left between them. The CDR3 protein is CASSQETQRAKNIQYF. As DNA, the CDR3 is TGTGCCAGCAGCCAAGAAACCCAGCGGGCCAAAAACATTCAGTACTTC.

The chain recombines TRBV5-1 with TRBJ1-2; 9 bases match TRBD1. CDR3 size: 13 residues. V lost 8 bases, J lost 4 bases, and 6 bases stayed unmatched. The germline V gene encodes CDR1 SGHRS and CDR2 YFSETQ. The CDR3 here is CASRDRELYGYTF. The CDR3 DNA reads TGCGCCAGTCGGGACAGGGAACTCTATGGCTACACCTTC.

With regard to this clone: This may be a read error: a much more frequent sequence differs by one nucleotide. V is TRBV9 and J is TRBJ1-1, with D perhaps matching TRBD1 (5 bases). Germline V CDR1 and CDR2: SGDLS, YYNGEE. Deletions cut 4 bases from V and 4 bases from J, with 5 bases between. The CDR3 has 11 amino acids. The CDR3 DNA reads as TGTGCCAGCAGCAGGGGCACTGAAGCTTTCTTT. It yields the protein CASSRGTEAFF.

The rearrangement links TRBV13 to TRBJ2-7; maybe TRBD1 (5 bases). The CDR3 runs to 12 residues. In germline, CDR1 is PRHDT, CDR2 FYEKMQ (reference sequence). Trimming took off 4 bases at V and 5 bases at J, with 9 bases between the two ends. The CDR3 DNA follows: TGTGCCAGCAGCTCCCCGGACAACGAGCAGTACTTC. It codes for CASSSPDNEQYF.